This T cell receptor (beta chain) appears in the sequencing data of a study of post-analysis software for immune sequencing data. Study background: Relapsing-remitting, secondary progressive and progressive-relapsing courses of multiple sclerosis were included.

Study results and limitations: Several TRBV segments occurring more often in patients than controls included TRBV5-6, TRBV5-1 and TRBV20-1. By F measure, samples from a shared preparation batch strongly co-clustered. A significant reduction in normalized Chao1 diversity was observed in multiple sclerosis patients versus controls.

cDNA libraries for TCR beta contained unique molecular identifiers. T cells numbering about 0.9 to 10 million yielded cDNA molecules that totaled some 500,000. TCRdb used MiXCR to reprocess the PCR reads, holding one entry per CDR3 protein. The sample carries approximately 150,000 distinct CDR3 sequences, 30% recorded once. With regard to this clonotype: The antigen is unknown.

V was clipped by 3 bases and J by 4 bases, with 15 bases between them. The CDR3 has 15 residues. Germline CDR1 SGHRS, CDR2 YFSETQ. The specimen was blood. This clonotype was sampled from a girl aged 10 to 17 with multiple sclerosis. The chain joins TRBV5-1 to TRBJ2-3; D gene unclear. CDR3 DNA: TGCGCCAGCAGCTCGGGCTCAGTCTATGCAGATACGCAGTATTTT. The encoded protein is CASSSGSVYADTQYF.